This TCR beta chain was sequenced in a study of blood T cell repertoires in COVID-19. The authors' processing: Amplification from reference gene primers served as the basis for estimated nucleated cell counts. Produced via immunoSEQ multiplex PCR; TCRdb's table is partial and in-frame only. Clonal size and the V and J genes are those of that table, whereas D and trimming came from the DNA. The data hold roughly 290,000 clones, with approximately 85% observed a single time. Trimming shortened V by 4 bases and J by 3 bases, and 17 bases separated the two germline ends. This CDR3 has 16 amino acids. Germline CDR1 and CDR2: SGHTS and YDEGEE.

Sequences were obtained from PBMCs or T cells enriched from blood (not recorded which). V usage is TRBV5-8 and J usage is TRBJ2-1, with D possibly matching TRBD2 (5 bases). The clonotype was recovered from a man younger than 45 who had recovered from COVID-19. The CDR3: CASSHFPEEGYNEQFF. CDR3 in DNA: TGTGCCAGCAGCCACTTCCCGGAGGAAGGCTACAATGAGCAGTTCTTC. Together with reference TRBV5-8 and TRBJ2-1, the CDR3 gives the full variable domain: EAGVTQSPTHLIKTRGQQATLRCSPISGHTSVYWYQQALGLGLQFLLWYDEGEERNRGNFPPRFSGRQFPNYSSELNVNALELEDSALYLCASSHFPEEGYNEQFFGPGTRLTVL.